This T cell receptor (beta chain) is from a study of blood T cell repertoires in COVID-19. Study information: The United States, Italy and Spain were the sources of the acute and convalescent COVID-19 samples. T cells, B-cell-depleted T cells, or PBMCs provided the cDNA or gDNA that served as material.

TCRdb keeps only in-frame clones here, not all; method: immunoSEQ multiplex PCR. The top ten hold 3% of the sample, which has over 200,000 clones, 70% to 90% seen once. This CDR3 spans 12 amino acids. Germline assignment: CDR1 SEHNR and CDR2 FQNEAQ (reference sequence). The V gene lost 10 bases and the J gene lost 7 bases, with 14 bases spanning the gap. This clone has a single count. The receptor was derived from a woman aged 25-40 years who had recovered from COVID-19. Sequencing was performed on peripheral blood. This chain uses TRBV7-9 with TRBJ2-1, with D perhaps matching TRBD1 (6 bases). The CDR3 is CAIQGVRNEQFF. For the CDR3, the DNA is TGTGCCATACAGGGTGTTAGGAATGAGCAGTTCTTC.